This entry lists 9 T cell receptor beta chains sequenced from one sample in a study of graft-versus-host responses after intestinal transplantation. Produced via immunoSEQ multiplex PCR; TCRdb's table is partial and in-frame only. Of some 70,000 clones listed, about nine tenths are singletons. This material consisted of bone marrow, taken almost 750 days after intestinal transplantation. The receptors stem from a human patient who received an intestinal transplant, so some T cells may come from the graft donor.

This clone occurred once. The chain carries TRBV6-1 and TRBJ2-3, with D unclear. From germline, CDR1 is MNHNS and CDR2 SASEGT. The CDR3 length is 13 residues. V was shortened by 1 base and J by 3 bases, with 5 bases between the two germline ends. CDR3 amino acids: CASSEVRTDTQYF. CDR3 bases: TGTGCCAGCAGTGAAGTTAGAACAGATACGCAGTATTTT.

This clone came up once. The chain is built from TRBV4-2 and TRBJ2-7; D perhaps matches TRBD1 (6 bases). The V and J ends lost 1 base and 0 bases respectively, with 13 bases between them. CDR1 and CDR2 (germline): LGHNA, YNFKEQ. The CDR3 sequence is 16 residues long. As DNA, the CDR3 is TGTGCCAGCAGCCAAGTGTTTGCACAGGGCTCCTACGAGCAGTACTTC. It translates to CASSQVFAQGSYEQYF.

The chain uses TRBV28 and TRBJ2-7; D unclear. The CDR3 is 13 residues long. The V and J ends lost 9 bases and 6 bases respectively, with 18 bases between them. Germline-derived CDR1 and CDR2 are MDHEN and SYDVKM. The CDR3 bases are TGTGCCAGTTATGCGGTGGGTTCAGGCGAGCAGTACTTC. Translated, it gives CASYAVGSGEQYF.

This rearrangement joins TRBV21-1 to TRBJ1-3; TRBD1 reflects the table's D call only, with no check against the DNA. TRBV21-1 is labeled a pseudogene. The CDR3 runs 18 residues. This chain's CDR3 is CASSKLRDDRVTGNTIYF. The CDR3 coding sequence is TGTGCCAGCAGCAAACTACGTGACGACAGGGTTACTGGAAACACCATATATTTT.

This chain connects TRBV11-2 to TRBJ2-1, with 9 bases matching TRBD1. Germline trimming cut 5 bases from V and 0 bases from J; bases unmatched to any gene: 2. Germline lookup yields CDR1 SGHAT and CDR2 FQNNGV. This CDR3 spans 15 amino acids. CDR3 protein: CASSQDRGSYNEQFF. CDR3 sequence (DNA): TGTGCCAGCAGCCAGGACAGGGGCTCCTACAATGAGCAGTTCTTC.

The V and J genes are TRBV5-1 and TRBJ1-2; no reliable D call. Trimming shortened V by 3 bases and J by 6 bases, and 15 bases separated the two germline ends. CDR3 size: 14 residues. Looked up from germline, CDR1 is SGHRS and CDR2 is YFSETQ. The DNA of the CDR3 is TGCGCCAGCAGCTCTGGGGAGGACGGAGATGGCTACACCTTC. Encoded protein: CASSSGEDGDGYTF.

V and J are TRBV4-1 and TRBJ2-3; a possible D gene is TRBD1 (5 bases). V gave up 5 bases and J gave up 1 base, with 13 bases separating them. This CDR3 has 15 amino acids. Germline V gene data show CDR1 as MGHRA and CDR2 as YSYEKL. CDR3 sequence reads: CASSLQGKRTDTQYF. For the CDR3, the DNA is TGCGCCAGCAGCTTGCAGGGAAAACGCACAGATACGCAGTATTTT.

The chain carries TRBV6-5 and TRBJ1-1, with 7 bases identical to TRBD1. With V trimmed by 10 bases and J by 2 bases, 10 bases remained unmatched. The CDR3 spans 14 residues. Germline lookup yields CDR1 MNHEY and CDR2 SVGAGI. CDR3 loop: CATRGTASNTEAFF. The CDR3 bases are TGTGCCACGAGAGGGACAGCTTCTAACACTGAAGCTTTCTTT.

This chain uses TRBV5-1 with TRBJ2-2; no reliable D call. Trimming took off 5 bases at V and 10 bases at J, with 15 bases between the two ends. Germline V gene data show CDR1 as SGHRS and CDR2 as YFSETQ. CDR3 length: 13 residues. CDR3 in amino acids: CASSSTPDEELFF. CDR3 nucleotides: TGCGCCAGCAGTTCCACTCCGGACGAGGAGCTGTTTTTT. Together with reference TRBV5-1 and TRBJ2-2, the CDR3 gives the full variable domain: KAGVTQTPRYLIKTRGQQVTLSCSPISGHRSVSWYQQTPGQGLQFLFEYFSETQRNKGNFPGRFSGRQFSNSRSEMNVSTLELGDSALYLCASSSTPDEELFFGEGSRLTVL.